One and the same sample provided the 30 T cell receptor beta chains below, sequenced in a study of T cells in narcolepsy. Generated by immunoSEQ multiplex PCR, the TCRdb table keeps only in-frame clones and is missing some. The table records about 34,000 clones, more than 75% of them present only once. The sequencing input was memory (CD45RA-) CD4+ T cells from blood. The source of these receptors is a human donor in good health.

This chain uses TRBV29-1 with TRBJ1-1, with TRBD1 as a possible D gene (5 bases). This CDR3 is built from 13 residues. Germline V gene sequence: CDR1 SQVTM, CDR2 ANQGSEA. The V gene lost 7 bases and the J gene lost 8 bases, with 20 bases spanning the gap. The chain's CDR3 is CSAQTTGASEAFF. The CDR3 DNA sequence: TGCAGCGCTCAAACGACCGGGGCCTCAGAAGCTTTCTTT.

The CDR3 bases are TGTGCCAGCAGGGCCCAGGGAACTTTGGATACGCAGTATTTT. Protein product: CASRAQGTLDTQYF. This chain uses TRBV2 with TRBJ2-3, with D possibly TRBD1 on 5 matching bases. This CDR3 is 14 amino acids long. The germline V and J ends were trimmed by 6 bases and 6 bases, with 16 bases remaining between them. Looked up from germline, CDR1 is SNHLY and CDR2 is FYNNEI. The whole variable domain, filled in from reference TRBV2 and TRBJ2-3, reads EPEVTQTPSHQVTQMGQEVILRCVPISNHLYFYWYRQILGQKVEFLVSFYNNEISEKSEIFDDQFSVERPDGSNFTLKIRSTKLEDSAMYFCASRAQGTLDTQYFGPGTRLTVL.

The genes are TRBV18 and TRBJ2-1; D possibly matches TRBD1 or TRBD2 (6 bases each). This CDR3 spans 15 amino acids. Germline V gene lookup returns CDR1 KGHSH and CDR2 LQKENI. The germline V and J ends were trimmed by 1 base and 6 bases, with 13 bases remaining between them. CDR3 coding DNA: TGTGCCAGCTCACCACGGGTCGAGGGGGGCAATGAGCAGTTCTTC. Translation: CASSPRVEGGNEQFF.

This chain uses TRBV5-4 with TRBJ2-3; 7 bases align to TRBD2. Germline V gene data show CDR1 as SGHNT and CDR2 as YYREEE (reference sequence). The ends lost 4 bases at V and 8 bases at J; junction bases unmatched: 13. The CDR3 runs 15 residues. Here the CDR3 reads CASSPTSDPRGTQYF. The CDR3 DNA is TGTGCCAGCAGCCCAACTAGCGATCCCCGAGGTACGCAGTATTTT.

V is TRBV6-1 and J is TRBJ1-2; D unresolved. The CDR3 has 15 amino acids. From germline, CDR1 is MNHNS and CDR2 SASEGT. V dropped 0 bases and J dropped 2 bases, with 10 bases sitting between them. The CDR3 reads CASSEAVRRNYGYTF. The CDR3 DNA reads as TGTGCCAGCAGTGAAGCTGTACGGCGAAACTATGGCTACACCTTC.

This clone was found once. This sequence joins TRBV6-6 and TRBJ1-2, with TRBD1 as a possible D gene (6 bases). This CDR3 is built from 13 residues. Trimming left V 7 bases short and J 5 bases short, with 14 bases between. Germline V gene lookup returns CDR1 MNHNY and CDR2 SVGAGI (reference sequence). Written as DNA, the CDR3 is TGTGCCAGCAATGGGGCCCAGGGGTATGGCTACACCTTC. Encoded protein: CASNGAQGYGYTF.

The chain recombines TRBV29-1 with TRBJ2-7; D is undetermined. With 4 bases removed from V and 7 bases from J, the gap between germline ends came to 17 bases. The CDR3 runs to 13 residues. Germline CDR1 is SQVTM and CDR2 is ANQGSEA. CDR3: CSVAPGLLTEQYF. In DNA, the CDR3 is TGCAGCGTTGCCCCAGGCCTACTGACGGAGCAGTACTTC.

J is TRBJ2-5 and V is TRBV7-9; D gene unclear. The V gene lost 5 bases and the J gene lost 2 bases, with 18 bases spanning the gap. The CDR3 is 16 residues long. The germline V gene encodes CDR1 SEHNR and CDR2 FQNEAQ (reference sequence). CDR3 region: CASSPPRAQRQETQYF. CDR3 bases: TGTGCCAGCAGCCCCCCTAGGGCCCAGCGTCAAGAGACCCAGTACTTC. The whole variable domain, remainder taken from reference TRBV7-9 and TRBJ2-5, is DTGVSQNPRHKITKRGQNVTFRCDPISEHNRLYWYRQTLGQGPEFLTYFQNEAQLEKSRLLSDRFSAERPKGSFSTLEIQRTEQGDSAMYLCASSPPRAQRQETQYFGPGTRLLVL.

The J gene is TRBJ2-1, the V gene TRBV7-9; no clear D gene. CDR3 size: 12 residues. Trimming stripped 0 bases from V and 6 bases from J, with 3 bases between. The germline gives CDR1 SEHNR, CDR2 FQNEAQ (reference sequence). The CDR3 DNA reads TGTGCCAGCAGCTTAGCTAGCAATGAGCAGTTCTTC. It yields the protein CASSLASNEQFF.

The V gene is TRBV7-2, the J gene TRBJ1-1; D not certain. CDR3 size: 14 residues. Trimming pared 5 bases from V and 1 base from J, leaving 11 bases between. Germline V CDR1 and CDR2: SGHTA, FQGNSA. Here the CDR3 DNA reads TGTGCCAGCAGCACCAGGACGGGGAACACTGAAGCTTTCTTT. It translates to CASSTRTGNTEAFF.

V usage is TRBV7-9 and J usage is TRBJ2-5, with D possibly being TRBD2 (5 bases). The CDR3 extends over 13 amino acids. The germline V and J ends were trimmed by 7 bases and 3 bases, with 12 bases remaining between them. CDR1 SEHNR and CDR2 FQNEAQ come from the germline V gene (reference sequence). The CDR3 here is CASIPVGEETQYF. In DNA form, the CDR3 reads TGTGCCAGCATTCCCGTGGGAGAAGAGACCCAGTACTTC.

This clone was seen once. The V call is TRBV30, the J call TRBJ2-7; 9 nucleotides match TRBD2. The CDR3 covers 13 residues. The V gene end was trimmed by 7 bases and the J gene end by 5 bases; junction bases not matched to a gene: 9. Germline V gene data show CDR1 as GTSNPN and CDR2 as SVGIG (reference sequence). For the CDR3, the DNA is TGTGCCTACACTCCGGGACTAGCCAACGAGCAGTACTTC. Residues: CAYTPGLANEQYF.

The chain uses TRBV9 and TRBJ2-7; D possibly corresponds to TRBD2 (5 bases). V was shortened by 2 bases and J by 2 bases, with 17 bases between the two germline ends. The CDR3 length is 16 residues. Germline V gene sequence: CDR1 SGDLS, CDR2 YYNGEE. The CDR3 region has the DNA TGTGCCAGCAGCGTGAAGACGGGGTCTTTGCCCTACGAGCAGTACTTC. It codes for CASSVKTGSLPYEQYF.

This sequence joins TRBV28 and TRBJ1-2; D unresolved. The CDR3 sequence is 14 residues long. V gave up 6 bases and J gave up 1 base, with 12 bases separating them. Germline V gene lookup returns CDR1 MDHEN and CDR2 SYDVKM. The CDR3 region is CASSTSTFNYGYTF. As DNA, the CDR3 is TGTGCCAGCAGCACCTCCACCTTTAACTATGGCTACACCTTC.

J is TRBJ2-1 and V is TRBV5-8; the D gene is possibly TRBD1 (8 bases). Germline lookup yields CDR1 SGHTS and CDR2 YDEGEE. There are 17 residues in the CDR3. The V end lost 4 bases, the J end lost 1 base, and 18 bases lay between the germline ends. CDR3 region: CASSGRGQGASYNEQFF. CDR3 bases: TGTGCCAGCAGCGGGAGGGGTCAGGGGGCATCCTACAATGAGCAGTTCTTC. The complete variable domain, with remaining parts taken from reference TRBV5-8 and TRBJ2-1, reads EAGVTQSPTHLIKTRGQQATLRCSPISGHTSVYWYQQALGLGLQFLLWYDEGEERNRGNFPPRFSGRQFPNYSSELNVNALELEDSALYLCASSGRGQGASYNEQFFGPGTRLTVL.

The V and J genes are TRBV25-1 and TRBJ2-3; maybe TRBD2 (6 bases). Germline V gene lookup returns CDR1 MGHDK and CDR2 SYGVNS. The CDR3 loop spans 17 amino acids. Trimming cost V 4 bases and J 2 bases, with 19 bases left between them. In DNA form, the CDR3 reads TGTGCCAGCAGTGGAAGCCTAGCGAATGTCGTCACAGATACGCAGTATTTT. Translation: CASSGSLANVVTDTQYF.

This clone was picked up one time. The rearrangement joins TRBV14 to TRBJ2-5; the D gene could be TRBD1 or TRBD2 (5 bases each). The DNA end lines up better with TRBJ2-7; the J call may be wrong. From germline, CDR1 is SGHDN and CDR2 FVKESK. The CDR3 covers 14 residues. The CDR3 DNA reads TGTGCCAGCAGCCAAAAGGCCGGGGCCCACGAGCAGTACTTC. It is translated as CASSQKAGAHEQYF.

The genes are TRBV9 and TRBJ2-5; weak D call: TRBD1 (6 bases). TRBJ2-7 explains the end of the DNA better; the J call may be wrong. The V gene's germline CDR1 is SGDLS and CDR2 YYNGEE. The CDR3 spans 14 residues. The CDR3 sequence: CASSRDTNRYEQYF. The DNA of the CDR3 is TGTGCCAGCAGCCGGGACACCAACCGCTACGAGCAGTACTTC.

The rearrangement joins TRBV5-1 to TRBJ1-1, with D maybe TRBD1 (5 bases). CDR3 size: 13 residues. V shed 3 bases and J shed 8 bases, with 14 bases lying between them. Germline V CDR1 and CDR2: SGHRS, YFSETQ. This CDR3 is CASSSQTRGEAFF. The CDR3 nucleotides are TGCGCCAGCAGCTCCCAGACTCGGGGCGAAGCTTTCTTT. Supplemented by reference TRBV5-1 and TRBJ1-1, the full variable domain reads KAGVTQTPRYLIKTRGQQVTLSCSPISGHRSVSWYQQTPGQGLQFLFEYFSETQRNKGNFPGRFSGRQFSNSRSEMNVSTLELGDSALYLCASSSQTRGEAFFGQGTRLTVV.

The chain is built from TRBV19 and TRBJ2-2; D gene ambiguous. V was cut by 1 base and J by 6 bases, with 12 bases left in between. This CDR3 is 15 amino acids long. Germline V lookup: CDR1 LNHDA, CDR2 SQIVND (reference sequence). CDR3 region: CASSIVSIGAGELFF. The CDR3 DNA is TGTGCCAGTAGTATAGTATCAATTGGGGCCGGGGAGCTGTTTTTT.

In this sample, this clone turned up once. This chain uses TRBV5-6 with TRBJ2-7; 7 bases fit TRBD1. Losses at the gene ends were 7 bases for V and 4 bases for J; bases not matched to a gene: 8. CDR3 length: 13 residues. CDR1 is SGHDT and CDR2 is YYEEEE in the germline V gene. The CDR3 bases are TGTGCCAGCCACCGGGACAGTGCGTACGAGCAGTACTTC. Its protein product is CASHRDSAYEQYF. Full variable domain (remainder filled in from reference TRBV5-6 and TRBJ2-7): DAGVTQSPTHLIKTRGQQVTLRCSPKSGHDTVSWYQQALGQGPQFIFQYYEEEERQRGNFPDRFSGHQFPNYSSELNVNALLLGDSALYLCASHRDSAYEQYFGPGTRLTVT.

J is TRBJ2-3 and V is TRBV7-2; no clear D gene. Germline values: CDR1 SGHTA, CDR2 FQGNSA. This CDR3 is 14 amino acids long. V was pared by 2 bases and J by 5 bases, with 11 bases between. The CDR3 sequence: CASSLRWPQDTQYF. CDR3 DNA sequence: TGTGCCAGCAGCTTAAGGTGGCCCCAAGATACGCAGTATTTT.

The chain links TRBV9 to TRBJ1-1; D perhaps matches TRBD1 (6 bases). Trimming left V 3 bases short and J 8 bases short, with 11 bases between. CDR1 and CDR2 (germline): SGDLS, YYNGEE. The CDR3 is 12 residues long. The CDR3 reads CASSGSGGEAFF. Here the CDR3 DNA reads TGTGCCAGCAGCGGGTCGGGGGGCGAAGCTTTCTTT.

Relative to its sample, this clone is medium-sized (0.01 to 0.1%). The CDR3 is CASSPELGSYNSPLHF. The CDR3 DNA reads as TGCGCCAGCAGCCCCGAATTGGGTTCCTATAATTCACCCCTCCACTTT. The V and J genes are TRBV4-1 and TRBJ1-6; no firm D call. Between the trimmed V and J ends, which lost 4 bases and 1 base, there was a span of 11 bases. The CDR3 runs to 16 residues. CDR1 and CDR2 (germline): MGHRA, YSYEKL.

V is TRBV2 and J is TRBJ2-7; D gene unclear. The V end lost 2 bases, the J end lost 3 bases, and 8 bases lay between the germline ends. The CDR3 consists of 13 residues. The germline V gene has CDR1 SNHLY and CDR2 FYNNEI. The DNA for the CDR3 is TGTGCCAGCAGTGAAAGGTCGGTCTACGAGCAGTACTTC. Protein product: CASSERSVYEQYF. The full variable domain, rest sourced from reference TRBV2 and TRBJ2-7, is EPEVTQTPSHQVTQMGQEVILRCVPISNHLYFYWYRQILGQKVEFLVSFYNNEISEKSEIFDDQFSVERPDGSNFTLKIRSTKLEDSAMYFCASSERSVYEQYFGPGTRLTVT.

The CDR3 region has the DNA TGTGCCAGCAGCCCACAGGGCCAGTTCGGGGAGCAGTACTTC. This gives the protein CASSPQGQFGEQYF. The chain couples TRBV7-2 to TRBJ2-7; D is perhaps TRBD1 (6 bases). The V end was cut by 5 bases, the J end by 7 bases, with 18 bases between. The CDR3 covers 14 residues. Germline assignment: CDR1 SGHTA and CDR2 FQGNSA. Based on the CDR3 plus reference TRBV7-2 and TRBJ2-7, the full variable domain is GAGVSQSPSNKVTEKGKDVELRCDPISGHTALYWYRQSLGQGLEFLIYFQGNSAPDKSGLPSDRFSAERTGGSVSTLTIQRTQQEDSAVYLCASSPQGQFGEQYFGPGTRLTVT.

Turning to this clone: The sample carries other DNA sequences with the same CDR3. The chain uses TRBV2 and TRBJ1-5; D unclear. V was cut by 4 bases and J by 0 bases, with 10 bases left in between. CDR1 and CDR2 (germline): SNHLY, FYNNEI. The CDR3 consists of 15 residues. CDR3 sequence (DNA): TGTGCCAGCAGTGCGGAAACTTCTAGCAATCAGCCCCAGCATTTT. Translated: CASSAETSSNQPQHF.

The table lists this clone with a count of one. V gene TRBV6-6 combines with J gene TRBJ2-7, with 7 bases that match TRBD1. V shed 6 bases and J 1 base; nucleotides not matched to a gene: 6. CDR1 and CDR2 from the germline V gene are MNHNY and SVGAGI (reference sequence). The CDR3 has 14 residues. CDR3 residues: CASRPGTASYEQYF. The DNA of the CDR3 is TGTGCCAGCAGACCCGGGACAGCTTCCTACGAGCAGTACTTC.

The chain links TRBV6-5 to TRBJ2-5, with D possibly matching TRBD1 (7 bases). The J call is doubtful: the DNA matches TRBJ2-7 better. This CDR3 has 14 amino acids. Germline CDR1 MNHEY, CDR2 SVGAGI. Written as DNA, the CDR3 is TGTGCCAGCAGTCTTCAGGGGGGCCCCTACGAGCAGTACTTC. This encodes CASSLQGGPYEQYF.

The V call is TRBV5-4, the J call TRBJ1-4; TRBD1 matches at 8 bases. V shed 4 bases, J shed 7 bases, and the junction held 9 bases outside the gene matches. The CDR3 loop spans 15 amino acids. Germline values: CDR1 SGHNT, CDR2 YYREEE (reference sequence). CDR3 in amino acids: CASSPGRGRGEKLFF. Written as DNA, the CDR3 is TGTGCCAGCAGCCCCGGCAGGGGGCGAGGTGAAAAACTGTTTTTT. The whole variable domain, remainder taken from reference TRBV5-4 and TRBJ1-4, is ETGVTQSPTHLIKTRGQQVTLRCSSQSGHNTVSWYQQALGQGPQFIFQYYREEENGRGNFPPRFSGLQFPNYSSELNVNALELDDSALYLCASSPGRGRGEKLFFGSGTQLSVL.